These 11 T cell receptor beta chains came from one sample sequenced in a study of T cell responses to AZD1222 COVID-19 vaccine (dated by TCRdb to about 2021). Library prep was done by the immunoSEQ multiplex PCR assay. TCRdb obtained this table from immuneACCESS and retained in-frame rearrangements with V and J assigned. These tables miss some clones; where compared with another copy, unresolved V genes account for less than half of the shortfall, and the remainder is unexplained. This sample holds around 50,000 clones; roughly 86% were observed only once. The top ten hold roughly a sixth of the sample. According to the study, the label for this sample's time point signals: baseline before first vaccination. The sample consisted of peripheral blood, taken on day 0 of AZD1222 vaccination. These receptors were obtained from an adult in good health.

This chain joins TRBV7-8 and TRBJ1-2; 9 bases line up with TRBD1. The CDR3 spans 15 residues. Germline V gene sequence: CDR1 SGHVS, CDR2 FQNEAQ. The junction had 8 bases not matched to a gene; V was cut back by 4 bases and J by 5 bases. The CDR3 coding sequence is TGTGCCAGCAGCTCTTCGACAGGGGGAGGATATGGCTACACCTTC. Protein: CASSSSTGGGYGYTF.

This rearrangement joins TRBV27 to TRBJ1-1; D remains unclear. V was clipped by 4 bases and J by 0 bases, with 12 bases between them. The CDR3 contains 15 residues. In germline, CDR1 is MNHEY, CDR2 SMNVEV (reference sequence). The CDR3 sequence is CASSSTFRMNTEAFF. DNA of the CDR3: TGTGCCAGCAGTTCCACATTCAGGATGAACACTGAAGCTTTCTTT.

J is TRBJ1-1 and V is TRBV30; a weak D match, TRBD1 (5 bases). CDR1 and CDR2 from the germline V gene are GTSNPN and SVGIG (reference sequence). V was cut by 5 bases and J by 0 bases, with 7 bases left in between. This CDR3 spans 12 amino acids. The CDR3 loop is CAWDSMNTEAFF. CDR3 nucleotides: TGTGCCTGGGACAGCATGAACACTGAAGCTTTCTTT.

The chain recombines TRBV2 with TRBJ1-5, with TRBD1 matching 10 bases. This CDR3 region has 22 residues. V gave up 1 base and J gave up 0 bases; unmatched junction bases: 18. Germline V gives CDR1 SNHLY, CDR2 FYNNEI. The CDR3 loop reads CASSEVYRDRGGWPYSNQPQHF. The CDR3 nucleotides read TGTGCCAGCAGTGAAGTATACCGGGACAGGGGCGGATGGCCTTATAGCAATCAGCCCCAGCATTTT.

This clone showed up just once. The chain carries TRBV19 and TRBJ1-5; D is perhaps TRBD1 (6 bases). CDR3 length: 18 residues. The germline V gene has CDR1 LNHDA and CDR2 SQIVND (reference sequence). Trimming stripped 5 bases from V and 0 bases from J, with 20 bases between. Written as DNA, the CDR3 is TGTGCCAGTAGTGCCGGCACCTCCTGGACAGATAGCAATCAGCCCCAGCATTTT. This translates into CASSAGTSWTDSNQPQHF. The full variable domain, completed using reference TRBV19 and TRBJ1-5, is DGGITQSPKYLFRKEGQNVTLSCEQNLNHDAMYWYRQDPGQGLRLIYYSQIVNDFQKGDIAEGYSVSREKKESFPLTVTSAQKNPTAFYLCASSAGTSWTDSNQPQHFGDGTRLSIL.

The rearrangement uses TRBV28 and TRBJ2-1; unclear D gene. Trimming stripped 5 bases from V and 2 bases from J, with 16 bases between. The CDR3 runs 16 residues. CDR1 and CDR2 from the germline V gene are MDHEN and SYDVKM. CDR3 in DNA: TGTGCCAGCAGTCTTTCGGCTGAAGGCCCCTACAATGAGCAGTTCTTC. Residues: CASSLSAEGPYNEQFF.

V gene TRBV19 combines with J gene TRBJ2-7; maybe TRBD1 (6 bases). CDR3 length equals 14 residues. Germline lookup yields CDR1 LNHDA and CDR2 SQIVND (reference sequence). The V and J ends lost 4 bases and 1 base respectively, with 11 bases between them. This CDR3 reads CASSTPDRSYEQYF. The CDR3 region has the DNA TGTGCCAGTAGTACGCCCGACAGGTCCTACGAGCAGTACTTC. Filled out from reference TRBV19 and TRBJ2-7, the complete variable domain reads DGGITQSPKYLFRKEGQNVTLSCEQNLNHDAMYWYRQDPGQGLRLIYYSQIVNDFQKGDIAEGYSVSREKKESFPLTVTSAQKNPTAFYLCASSTPDRSYEQYFGPGTRLTVT.

The chain links TRBV9 to TRBJ2-2; D not resolved. V was clipped by 1 base and J by 5 bases, with 6 bases between them. The CDR3 consists of 13 residues. Germline CDR1 reads SGDLS; CDR2 reads YYNGEE. The CDR3 spells CASSVSRTGELFF. Written as DNA, the CDR3 is TGTGCCAGCAGCGTAAGCCGGACCGGGGAGCTGTTTTTT.

The chain links TRBV28 to TRBJ1-4; 7 nucleotides align to TRBD1. Germline V gives CDR1 MDHEN, CDR2 SYDVKM. With 8 bases clipped from V and 8 bases from J, the junction kept 11 bases outside the gene matches. The CDR3 is 14 residues long. The CDR3 sequence is CASCTGTVNEKLFF. CDR3 DNA: TGTGCCAGCTGCACCGGGACAGTAAACGAAAAACTGTTTTTT.

This clone has more than one count but fewer than ten. The chain combines TRBV6-5 with TRBJ1-3; a weak D match, TRBD1 (6 bases). There are 12 residues in the CDR3. V was trimmed by 5 bases and J by 6 bases, leaving 8 bases between them. The germline V gene encodes CDR1 MNHEY and CDR2 SVGAGI. For the CDR3, the DNA is TGTGCCAGCAGTCCAGGGGCAAACACCATATATTTT. It translates to CASSPGANTIYF.

The rearrangement joins TRBV9 to TRBJ2-7; D is unclear. CDR1 and CDR2 (germline): SGDLS, YYNGEE. Trimming took off 4 bases at V and 2 bases at J, with 13 bases between the two ends. The CDR3 has 14 residues. This CDR3 reads CASSPPAGTYEQYF. In nucleotides, the CDR3 is TGTGCCAGCAGCCCTCCCGCCGGAACCTACGAGCAGTACTTC.